This T cell receptor beta chain was observed in a study of shared clonotypes between healthy human individuals. Study information: CD4 naive cells filled three plates per donor, CD4 memory three, CD8 naive two and CD8 memory one. Findings and caveats of the study: Clonotype sharing among the donors was expected to vary with sequencing depth.

Trimming stripped 5 bases from V and 4 bases from J, with 11 bases between. This CDR3 has 13 residues. Germline lookup yields CDR1 WNHNN and CDR2 SYGVQD (reference sequence). This clone appeared a few times. Its target is unknown. Measured with immunoSEQ multiplex PCR; TCRdb has only the in-frame clones, and not every one. The data show about 2.4 million clones, with roughly nine tenths seen just once and roughly 0.15% held by the top ten. This receptor was identified in a man between 18 and 35 years old in good health. The source material was naive CD4+ T cells sorted from blood. Subset: CD45RA+ positively selected. The V call is TRBV10-1, the J call TRBJ1-1, with D possibly being TRBD1 (6 bases). CDR3 residues: CASSSGVTTEAFF. CDR3 in DNA: TGCGCCAGCAGTTCAGGGGTTACCACTGAAGCTTTCTTT.